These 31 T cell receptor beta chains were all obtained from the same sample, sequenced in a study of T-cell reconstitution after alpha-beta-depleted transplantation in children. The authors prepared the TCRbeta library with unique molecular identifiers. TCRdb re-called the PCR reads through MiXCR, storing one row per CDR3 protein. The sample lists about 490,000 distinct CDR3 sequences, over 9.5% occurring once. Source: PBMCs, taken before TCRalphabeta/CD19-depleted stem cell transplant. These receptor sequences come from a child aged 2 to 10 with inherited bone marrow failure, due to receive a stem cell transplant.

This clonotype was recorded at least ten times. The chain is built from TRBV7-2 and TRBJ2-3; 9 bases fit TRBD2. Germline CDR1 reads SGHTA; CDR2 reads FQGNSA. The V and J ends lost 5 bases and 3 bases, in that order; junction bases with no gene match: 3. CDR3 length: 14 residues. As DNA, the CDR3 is TGTGCCAGCAGCGTTAGCGGGAGAACAGATACGCAGTATTTT. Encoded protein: CASSVSGRTDTQYF. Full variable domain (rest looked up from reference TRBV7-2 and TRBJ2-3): GAGVSQSPSNKVTEKGKDVELRCDPISGHTALYWYRQSLGQGLEFLIYFQGNSAPDKSGLPSDRFSAERTGGSVSTLTIQRTQQEDSAVYLCASSVSGRTDTQYFGPGTRLTVL.

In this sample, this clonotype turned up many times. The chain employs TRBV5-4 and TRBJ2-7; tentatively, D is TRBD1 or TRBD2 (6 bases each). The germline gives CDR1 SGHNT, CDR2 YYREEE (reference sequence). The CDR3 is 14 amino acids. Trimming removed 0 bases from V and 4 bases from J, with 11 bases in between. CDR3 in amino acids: CASSLDGGGYEQYF. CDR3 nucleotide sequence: TGTGCCAGCAGCTTGGATGGAGGGGGGTACGAGCAGTACTTC.

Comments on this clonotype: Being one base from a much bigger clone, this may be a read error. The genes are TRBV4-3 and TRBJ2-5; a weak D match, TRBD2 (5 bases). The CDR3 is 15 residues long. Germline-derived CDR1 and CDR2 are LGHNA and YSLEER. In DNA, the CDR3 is TGCGCCAGCAGCCAACGGGGAGTACTTACAGAGACCCATTACTTC. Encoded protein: CASSQRGVLTETHYF.

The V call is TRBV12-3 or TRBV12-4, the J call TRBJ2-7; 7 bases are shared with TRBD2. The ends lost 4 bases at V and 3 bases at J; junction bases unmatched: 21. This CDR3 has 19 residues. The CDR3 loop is CASSSQSIAAWGGGYEQYF. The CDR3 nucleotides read TGTGCCAGCAGTTCCCAAAGTATAGCGGCCTGGGGGGGGGGCTACGAGCAGTACTTC.

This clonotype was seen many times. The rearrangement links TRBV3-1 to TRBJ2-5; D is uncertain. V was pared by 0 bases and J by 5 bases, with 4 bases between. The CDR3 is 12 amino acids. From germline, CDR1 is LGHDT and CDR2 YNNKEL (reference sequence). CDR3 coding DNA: TGTGCCAGCAGCCAAGATACCGAGACCCAGTACTTC. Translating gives CASSQDTETQYF.

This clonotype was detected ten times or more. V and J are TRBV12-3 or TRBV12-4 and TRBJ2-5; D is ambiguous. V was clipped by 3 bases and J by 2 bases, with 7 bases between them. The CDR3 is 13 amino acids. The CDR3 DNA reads TGTGCCAGCAGTTTCAGGCTACAAGAGACCCAGTACTTC. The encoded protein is CASSFRLQETQYF.

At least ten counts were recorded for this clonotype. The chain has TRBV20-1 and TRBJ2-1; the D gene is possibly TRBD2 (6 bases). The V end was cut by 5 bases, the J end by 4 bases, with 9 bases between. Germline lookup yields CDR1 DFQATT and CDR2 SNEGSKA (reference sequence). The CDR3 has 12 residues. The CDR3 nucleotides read TGCAGTGCTGGTAGCGGTTACAATGAGCAGTTCTTC. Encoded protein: CSAGSGYNEQFF.

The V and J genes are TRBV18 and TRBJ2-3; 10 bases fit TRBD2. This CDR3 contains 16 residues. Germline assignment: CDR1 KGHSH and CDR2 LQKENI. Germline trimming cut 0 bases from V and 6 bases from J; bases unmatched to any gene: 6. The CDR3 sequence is CASSPPAGGPWDTQYF. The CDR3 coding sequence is TGTGCCAGCTCACCACCAGCGGGAGGGCCGTGGGATACGCAGTATTTT.

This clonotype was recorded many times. CDR3 in amino acids: CASSILLSGELFF. Here the CDR3 DNA reads TGTGCCAGCAGCATACTTTTGTCGGGGGAGCTGTTTTTT. The chain links TRBV7-2 to TRBJ2-2, with D unclear. The CDR3 covers 13 residues. With 5 bases removed from V and 8 bases from J, the gap between germline ends came to 12 bases. The germline V gene encodes CDR1 SGHTA and CDR2 FQGNSA.

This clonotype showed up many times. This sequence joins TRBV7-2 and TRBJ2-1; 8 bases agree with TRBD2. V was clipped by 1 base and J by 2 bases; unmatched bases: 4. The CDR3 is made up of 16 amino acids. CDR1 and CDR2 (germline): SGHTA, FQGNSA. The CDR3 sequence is CASSLVMTSAYNEQFF. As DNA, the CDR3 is TGTGCCAGCAGCTTAGTGATGACTAGCGCCTACAATGAGCAGTTCTTC.

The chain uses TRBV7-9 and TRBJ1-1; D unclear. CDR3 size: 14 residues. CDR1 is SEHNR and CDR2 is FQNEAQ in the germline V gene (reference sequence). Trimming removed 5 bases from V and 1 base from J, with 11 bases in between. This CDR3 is CASSPTGKNTEAFF. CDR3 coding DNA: TGTGCCAGCAGCCCGACTGGAAAGAACACTGAAGCTTTCTTT. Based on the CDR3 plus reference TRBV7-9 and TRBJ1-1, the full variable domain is DTGVSQNPRHKITKRGQNVTFRCDPISEHNRLYWYRQTLGQGPEFLTYFQNEAQLEKSRLLSDRFSAERPKGSFSTLEIQRTEQGDSAMYLCASSPTGKNTEAFFGQGTRLTVV.

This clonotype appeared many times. The CDR3 DNA is TGCGCCAGCAGCCAAGATCGTGAAACTAGCGGGGGCACAGATACGCAGTATTTT. It yields the protein CASSQDRETSGGTDTQYF. The rearrangement links TRBV4-3 to TRBJ2-3, with TRBD2 matching over 10 bases. Germline-derived CDR1 and CDR2 are LGHNA and YSLEER. V shed 0 bases, J shed 1 base, and the junction held 7 bases outside the gene matches. The CDR3 is 18 amino acids.

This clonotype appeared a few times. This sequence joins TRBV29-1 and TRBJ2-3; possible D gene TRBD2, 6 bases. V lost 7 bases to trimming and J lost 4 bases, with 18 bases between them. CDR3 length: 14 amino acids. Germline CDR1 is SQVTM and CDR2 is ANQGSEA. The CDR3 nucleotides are TGCAGCGCCTCACCGGGACTTATCTCAGATACGCAGTATTTT. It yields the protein CSASPGLISDTQYF.

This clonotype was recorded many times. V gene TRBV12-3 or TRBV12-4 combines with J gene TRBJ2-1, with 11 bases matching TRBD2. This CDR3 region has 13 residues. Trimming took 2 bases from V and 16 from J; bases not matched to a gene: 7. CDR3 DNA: TGTGCCAGCAGTTTAACTAGCGGGAGAAGTAACTTCTTC. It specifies CASSLTSGRSNFF.

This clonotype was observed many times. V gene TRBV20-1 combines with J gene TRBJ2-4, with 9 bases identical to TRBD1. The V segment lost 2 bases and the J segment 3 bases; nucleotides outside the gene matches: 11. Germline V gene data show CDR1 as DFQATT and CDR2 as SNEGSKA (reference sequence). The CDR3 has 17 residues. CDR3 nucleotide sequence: TGCAGTGCTAGACCCCGACCCGGGGACAGGGTCAAAAACATTCAGTACTTC. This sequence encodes CSARPRPGDRVKNIQYF.

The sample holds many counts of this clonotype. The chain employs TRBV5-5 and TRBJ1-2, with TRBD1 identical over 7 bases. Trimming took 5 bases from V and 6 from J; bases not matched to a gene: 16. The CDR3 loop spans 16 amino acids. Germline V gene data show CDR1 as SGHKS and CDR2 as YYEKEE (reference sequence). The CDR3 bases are TGTGCCAGCAGGCAGGGATACAGGGGTGAAGCAGATGGCTACACCTTC. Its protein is CASRQGYRGEADGYTF.

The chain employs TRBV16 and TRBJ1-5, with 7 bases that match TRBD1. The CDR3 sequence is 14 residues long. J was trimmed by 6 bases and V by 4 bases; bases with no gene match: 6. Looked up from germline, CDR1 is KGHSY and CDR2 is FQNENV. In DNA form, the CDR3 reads TGTGCCAGCAGCCTCCACAGGGGCCCTCAGCCCCAGCATTTT. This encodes CASSLHRGPQPQHF.

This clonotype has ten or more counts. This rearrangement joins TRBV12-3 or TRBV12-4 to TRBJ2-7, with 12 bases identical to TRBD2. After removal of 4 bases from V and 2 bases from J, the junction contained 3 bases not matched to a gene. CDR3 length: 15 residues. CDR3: CASSSTSGSPYEQYF. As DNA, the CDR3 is TGTGCCAGCAGTTCGACTAGCGGGAGCCCCTACGAGCAGTACTTC.

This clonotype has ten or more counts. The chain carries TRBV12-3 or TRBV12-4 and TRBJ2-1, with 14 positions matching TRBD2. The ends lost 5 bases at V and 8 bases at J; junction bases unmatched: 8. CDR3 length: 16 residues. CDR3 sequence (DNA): TGTGCCAGCAGTCCAACGACTAGCGGGAGGGCGCATGAGCAGTTCTTC. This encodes CASSPTTSGRAHEQFF.

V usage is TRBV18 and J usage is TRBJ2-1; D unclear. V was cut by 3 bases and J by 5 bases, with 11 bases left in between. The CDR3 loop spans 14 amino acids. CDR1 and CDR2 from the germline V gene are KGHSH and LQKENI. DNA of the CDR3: TGTGCCAGCTCACCCATACTCGGCGACAATGAGCAGTTCTTC. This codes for CASSPILGDNEQFF.

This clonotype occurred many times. The CDR3 reads CASSLAGEAFF. Written as DNA, the CDR3 is TGTGCCAGCAGTCTTGCCGGTGAAGCTTTCTTT. The chain is built from TRBV2 and TRBJ1-1, with no clear D. The V gene's germline CDR1 is SNHLY and CDR2 FYNNEI. The CDR3 contains 11 residues. The V end lost 5 bases, the J end lost 7 bases, and 8 bases lay between the germline ends.

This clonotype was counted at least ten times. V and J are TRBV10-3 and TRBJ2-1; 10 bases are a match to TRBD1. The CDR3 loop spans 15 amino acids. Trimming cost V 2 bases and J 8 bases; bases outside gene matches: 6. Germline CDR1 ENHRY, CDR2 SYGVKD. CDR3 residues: CAISEAGTGEDEQFF. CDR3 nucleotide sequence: TGTGCCATCAGTGAGGCCGGGACAGGGGAAGATGAGCAGTTCTTC.

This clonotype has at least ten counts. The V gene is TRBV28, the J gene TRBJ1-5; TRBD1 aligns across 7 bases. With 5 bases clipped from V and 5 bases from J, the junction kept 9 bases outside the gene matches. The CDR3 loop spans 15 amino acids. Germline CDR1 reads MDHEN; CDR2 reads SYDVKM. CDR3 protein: CASSPAGGFDQPQHF. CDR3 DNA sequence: TGTGCCAGCAGTCCCGCAGGGGGTTTTGATCAGCCCCAGCATTTT.

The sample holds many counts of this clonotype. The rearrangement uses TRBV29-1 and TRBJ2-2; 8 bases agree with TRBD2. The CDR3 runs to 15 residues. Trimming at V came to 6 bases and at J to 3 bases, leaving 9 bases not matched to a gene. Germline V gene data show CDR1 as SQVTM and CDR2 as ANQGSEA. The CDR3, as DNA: TGCAGCGTGGCCTTAGCGGGACCCTACACCGGGGAGCTGTTTTTT. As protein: CSVALAGPYTGELFF.

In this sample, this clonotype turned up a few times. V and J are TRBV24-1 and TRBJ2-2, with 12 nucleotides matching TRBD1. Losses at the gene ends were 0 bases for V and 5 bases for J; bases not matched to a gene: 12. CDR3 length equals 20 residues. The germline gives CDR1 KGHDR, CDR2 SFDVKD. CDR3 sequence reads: CATSDLSSGTGGAYTGELFF. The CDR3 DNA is TGTGCCACCAGTGATTTGAGCTCCGGGACAGGGGGCGCCTATACCGGGGAGCTGTTTTTT.

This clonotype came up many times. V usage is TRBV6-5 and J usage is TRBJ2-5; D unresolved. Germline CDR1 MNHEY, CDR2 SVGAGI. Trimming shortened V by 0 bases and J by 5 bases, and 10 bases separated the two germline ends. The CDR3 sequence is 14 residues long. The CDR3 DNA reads TGTGCCAGCAGTTACTCTTTTTCACGGGAGACCCAGTACTTC. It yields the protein CASSYSFSRETQYF.

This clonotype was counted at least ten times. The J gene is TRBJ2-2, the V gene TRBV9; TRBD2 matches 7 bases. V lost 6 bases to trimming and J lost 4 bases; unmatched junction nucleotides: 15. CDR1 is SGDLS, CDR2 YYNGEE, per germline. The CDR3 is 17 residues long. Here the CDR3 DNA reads TGTGCCAGCACCCAGTCGGGGGGAGGGCCAGGCACCGGGGAGCTGTTTTTT. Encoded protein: CASTQSGGGPGTGELFF.

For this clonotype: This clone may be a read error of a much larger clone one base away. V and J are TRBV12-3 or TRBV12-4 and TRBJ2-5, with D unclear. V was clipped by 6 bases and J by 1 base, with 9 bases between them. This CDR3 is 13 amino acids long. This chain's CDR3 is CASSRFGQETQYF. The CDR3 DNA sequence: TGTGCCAGCAGCCGGTTTGGCCAAGAGACCCAGTACTTC.

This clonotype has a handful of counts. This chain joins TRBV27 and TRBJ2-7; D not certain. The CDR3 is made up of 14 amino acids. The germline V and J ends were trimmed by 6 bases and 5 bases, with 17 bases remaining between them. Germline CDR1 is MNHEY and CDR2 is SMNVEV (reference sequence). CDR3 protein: CASSPARRTDEQYF. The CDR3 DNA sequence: TGTGCCAGCAGCCCCGCACGCCGGACCGACGAGCAGTACTTC.

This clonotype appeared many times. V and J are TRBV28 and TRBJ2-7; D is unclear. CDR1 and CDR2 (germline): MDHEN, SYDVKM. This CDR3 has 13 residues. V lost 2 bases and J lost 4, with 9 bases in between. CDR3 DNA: TGTGCCAGCAGTTTACCTCCGCGGTACGAGCAGTACTTC. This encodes CASSLPPRYEQYF. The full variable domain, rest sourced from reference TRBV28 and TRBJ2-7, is DVKVTQSSRYLVKRTGEKVFLECVQDMDHENMFWYRQDPGLGLRLIYFSYDVKMKEKGDIPEGYSVSREKKERFSLILESASTNQTSMYLCASSLPPRYEQYFGPGTRLTVT.

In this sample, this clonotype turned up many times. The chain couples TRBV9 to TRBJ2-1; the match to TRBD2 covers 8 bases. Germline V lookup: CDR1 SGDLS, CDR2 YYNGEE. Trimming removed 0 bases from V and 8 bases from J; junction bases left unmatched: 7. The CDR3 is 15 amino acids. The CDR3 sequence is CASSVESGSVYEQFF. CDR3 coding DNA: TGTGCCAGCAGCGTAGAAAGCGGGAGCGTCTATGAGCAGTTCTTC.